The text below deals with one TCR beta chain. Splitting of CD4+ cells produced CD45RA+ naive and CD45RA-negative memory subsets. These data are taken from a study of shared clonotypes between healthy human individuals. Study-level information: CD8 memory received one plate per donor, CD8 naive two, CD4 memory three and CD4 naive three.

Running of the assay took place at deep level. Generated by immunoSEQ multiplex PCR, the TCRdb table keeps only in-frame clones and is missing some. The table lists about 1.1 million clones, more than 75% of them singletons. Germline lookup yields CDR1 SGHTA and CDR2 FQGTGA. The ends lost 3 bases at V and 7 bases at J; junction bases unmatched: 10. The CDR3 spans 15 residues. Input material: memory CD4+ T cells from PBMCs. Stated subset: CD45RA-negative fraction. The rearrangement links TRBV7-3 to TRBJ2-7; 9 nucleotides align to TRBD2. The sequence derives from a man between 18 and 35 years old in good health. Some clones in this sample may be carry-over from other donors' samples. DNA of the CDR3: TGTGCCAGCAGCTTGACTAGCGGACCCCAACGGGAGCAGTACTTC. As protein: CASSLTSGPQREQYF. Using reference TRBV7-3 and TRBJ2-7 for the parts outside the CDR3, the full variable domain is GAGVSQTPSNKVTEKGKYVELRCDPISGHTALYWYRQSLGQGPEFLIYFQGTGAADDSGLPNDRFFAVRPEGSVSTLKIQRTERGDSAVYLCASSLTSGPQREQYFGPGTRLTVT.